These T cell receptor beta chains were read from a single sample in a study of cytomegalovirus exposure and HLA in healthy donors. The data were produced by immunoSEQ multiplex PCR, yet TCRdb's version contains in-frame clones alone and is incomplete. This repertoire includes about 210,000 clones. What was sequenced was PBMCs. Source of these receptors: a woman aged 25 to 39 in good health and CMV-seropositive. Each CDR3 is given with its conserved first and last residue. D genes are given only for firm matches.

J: TRBJ2-1; D: -; V: TRBV18; length: 13; CDR3: CATHIRGGNEQFF; DNA: TGTGCCACCCACATCAGGGGAGGGAATGAGCAGTTCTTC
J: TRBJ2-7; D: TRBD1; V: TRBV10-1; length: 16; CDR3: CASSESRGTGNYEQYF; DNA: TGCGCCAGCAGTGAGTCGAGGGGGACAGGGAACTACGAGCAGTACTTC
J: TRBJ2-7; D: TRBD1; V: TRBV6-6; length: 15; CDR3: CASRPGTGSSYEQYF; DNA: TGTGCCAGCAGGCCCGGGACAGGGAGCTCCTACGAGCAGTACTTC
J: TRBJ2-7; D: TRBD1; V: TRBV6-1; length: 14; CDR3: CATVTGTGGYEQYF; DNA: TGTGCCACCGTGACCGGGACAGGAGGGTACGAGCAGTACTTC
J: TRBJ1-4; D: -; V: TRBV6-1; length: 14; CDR3: CASSQGQTNEKLFF; DNA: TGTGCCAGCAGCCAAGGACAGACTAATGAAAAACTGTTTTTT
J: TRBJ2-2; D: -; V: TRBV2; length: 14; CDR3: CASSDEGGNGELFF; DNA: TGTGCCAGCAGTGATGAAGGGGGAAACGGGGAGCTGTTTTTT
J: TRBJ1-2; D: TRBD1; V: TRBV7-9; length: 13; CDR3: CASSQTGAYGYTF; DNA: TGTGCCAGCAGCCAGACAGGGGCCTATGGCTACACCTTC
J: TRBJ1-4; D: TRBD1; V: TRBV27; length: 14; CDR3: CASSKTGGGEKLFF; DNA: TGTGCCAGCAGTAAGACAGGGGGCGGTGAAAAACTGTTTTTT
J: TRBJ1-6; D: -; V: TRBV27; length: 16; CDR3: CASTAQVHSYNSPLHF; DNA: TGTGCCAGCACCGCACAGGTTCACTCCTATAATTCACCCCTCCACTTT
J: TRBJ1-1; D: -; V: TRBV10-3; length: 15; CDR3: CAISESVATNTEAFF; DNA: TGTGCCATCAGTGAGTCGGTAGCAACGAACACTGAAGCTTTCTTT
J: TRBJ2-2; D: TRBD2; V: TRBV11-2; length: 17; CDR3: CASSPRVAGGTTGELFF; DNA: TGTGCCAGCAGCCCGCGGGTAGCGGGGGGGACCACCGGGGAGCTGTTTTTT
J: TRBJ2-2; D: TRBD2; V: TRBV5-5; length: 15; CDR3: CASSLAGPNTGELFF; DNA: TGTGCCAGCAGCTTAGCGGGACCGAACACCGGGGAGCTGTTTTTT
J: TRBJ1-2; D: -; V: TRBV9; length: 15; CDR3: CASSLSPTELYGYTF; DNA: TGTGCCAGCAGCCTCTCCCCAACAGAGCTCTATGGCTACACCTTC
J: TRBJ1-3; D: TRBD1; V: TRBV25-1; length: 17; CDR3: CASSELGRGPSGNTIYF; DNA: TGTGCCAGCAGTGAATTGGGCAGGGGGCCCTCTGGAAACACCATATATTTT
J: TRBJ2-2; D: -; V: TRBV11-2; length: 18; CDR3: CASSSTGTRWRGTGELFF; DNA: TGTGCCAGCAGCTCGACGGGGACGCGCTGGCGGGGCACCGGGGAGCTGTTTTTT
J: TRBJ1-1; D: -; V: TRBV7-9; length: 13; CDR3: CASSPQENTEAFF; DNA: TGTGCCAGCAGCCCCCAGGAGAACACTGAAGCTTTCTTT
J: TRBJ1-2; D: -; V: TRBV27; length: 14; CDR3: CASSWGGGKLGYTF; DNA: TGTGCCAGCAGTTGGGGAGGGGGTAAACTTGGCTACACCTTC
J: TRBJ1-6; D: -; V: TRBV25-1; length: 14; CDR3: CASSRDTYNSPLHF; DNA: TGTGCCAGCAGCCGGGACACTTATAATTCACCCCTCCACTTT
J: TRBJ1-2; D: -; V: TRBV4-3; length: 14; CDR3: CASSQDFGGYGYTF; DNA: TGCGCCAGCAGCCAAGACTTTGGCGGTTATGGCTACACCTTC
J: TRBJ2-3; D: TRBD2; V: TRBV5-1; length: 16; CDR3: CASSLGLADRFDTQYF; DNA: TGCGCCAGCAGCTTGGGACTAGCGGACAGGTTCGATACGCAGTATTTT
J: TRBJ2-2; D: -; V: TRBV11-2; length: 15; CDR3: CASSYLNLNTGELFF; DNA: TGTGCCAGCAGTTACTTAAATTTGAACACCGGGGAGCTGTTTTTT
J: TRBJ1-2; D: -; V: TRBV7-8; length: 13; CDR3: CASSLKRADGYTF; DNA: TGTGCCAGCAGCTTAAAGCGGGCGGATGGCTACACCTTC
J: TRBJ2-6; D: -; V: TRBV28; length: 16; CDR3: CASSPGEQSGANVLTF; DNA: TGTGCCAGCAGTCCCGGCGAACAGTCTGGGGCCAACGTCCTGACTTTC
J: TRBJ1-3; D: TRBD1; V: TRBV9; length: 15; CDR3: CASSPGTVSGNTIYF; DNA: TGTGCCAGCAGCCCCGGGACAGTCTCTGGAAACACCATATATTTT
J: TRBJ2-7; D: TRBD1; V: TRBV6-5; length: 15; CDR3: CASSYLDRGRYEQYF; DNA: TGTGCCAGCAGTTACTTGGACAGGGGCCGTTACGAGCAGTACTTC
J: TRBJ2-3; D: -; V: TRBV2; length: 13; CDR3: CASSGLRADTQYF; DNA: TGTGCCAGCAGTGGACTGCGGGCAGATACGCAGTATTTT
J: TRBJ2-7; D: -; V: TRBV4-2; length: 14; CDR3: CASSLPTDRGEQYF; DNA: TGTGCCAGCAGCCTTCCGACCGACCGGGGGGAGCAGTACTTC
J: TRBJ2-2; D: TRBD2; V: TRBV15; length: 16; CDR3: CATSRDLAGEAGELFF; DNA: TGTGCCACCAGCAGAGACTTAGCGGGAGAAGCCGGGGAGCTGTTTTTT
J: TRBJ1-5; D: -; V: TRBV30; length: 15; CDR3: CAWSTDRVKSQPQHF; DNA: TGTGCCTGGAGCACCGACCGGGTTAAATCGCAGCCCCAGCATTTT
J: TRBJ2-1; D: -; V: TRBV5-5; length: 13; CDR3: CASSSTAGNEQFF; DNA: TGTGCCAGCAGCTCGACAGCCGGGAATGAGCAGTTCTTC
J: TRBJ2-7; D: TRBD2; V: TRBV9; length: 16; CDR3: CASSLEPTSGRYEQYF; DNA: TGTGCCAGCAGCCTTGAGCCGACTAGCGGGAGATACGAGCAGTACTTC
J: TRBJ2-2; D: TRBD1; V: TRBV28; length: 17; CDR3: CASSLLRGTGRTGELFF; DNA: TGTGCCAGCAGTTTATTAAGGGGGACAGGGAGGACGGGGGAGCTGTTTTTT
J: TRBJ2-2; D: TRBD2; V: TRBV9; length: 15; CDR3: CASSPWTSNTGELFF; DNA: TGTGCCAGCAGCCCTTGGACTAGCAACACCGGGGAGCTGTTTTTT
J: TRBJ2-5; D: TRBD2; V: TRBV5-8; length: 16; CDR3: CASSILAGGTGETQYF; DNA: TGTGCCAGCAGTATCCTCGCGGGGGGGACGGGCGAGACCCAGTACTTC
J: TRBJ1-2; D: TRBD1; V: TRBV5-5; length: 14; CDR3: CASSLIDRDYGYTF; DNA: TGTGCCAGCAGCTTGATTGACAGGGACTATGGCTACACCTTC
J: TRBJ2-7; D: -; V: TRBV10-1; length: 15; CDR3: CASSKFRGSGYEQYF; DNA: TGCGCCAGCAGTAAATTTCGAGGGAGTGGTTACGAGCAGTACTTC
J: TRBJ1-2; D: -; V: TRBV5-1; length: 14; CDR3: CASSLVRANYGYTF; DNA: TGCGCCAGCAGCTTGGTCAGGGCTAACTATGGCTACACCTTC
J: TRBJ1-5; D: -; V: TRBV2; length: 14; CDR3: CASSVQGIDQPQHF; DNA: TGTGCCAGCAGTGTCCAGGGTATCGATCAGCCCCAGCATTTT
J: TRBJ2-4; D: -; V: TRBV5-4; length: 14; CDR3: CASSLELAKNIQYF; DNA: TGTGCCAGCAGCTTGGAGCTAGCCAAAAACATTCAGTACTTC
J: TRBJ2-3; D: -; V: TRBV7-9; length: 11; CDR3: CASSPTDTQYF; DNA: TGTGCCAGCAGCCCAACAGATACGCAGTATTTT
J: TRBJ1-3; D: -; V: TRBV6-5; length: 16; CDR3: CASSLPGRGPGNTIYF; DNA: TGTGCCAGCAGTTTGCCAGGGAGGGGACCTGGAAACACCATATATTTT
J: TRBJ1-2; D: -; V: TRBV7-7; length: 20; CDR3: CASSLEGGGRIPHSWYGYTF; DNA: TGTGCCAGCAGCTTAGAAGGGGGGGGGCGAATCCCACATTCATGGTATGGCTACACCTTC
J: TRBJ1-1; D: -; V: TRBV9; length: 14; CDR3: CASSVAGQNTEAFF; DNA: TGTGCCAGCAGCGTAGCTGGCCAGAACACTGAAGCTTTCTTT
J: TRBJ2-3; D: TRBD2; V: TRBV4-3; length: 18; CDR3: CASSQAVSGLAVTDTQYF; DNA: TGCGCCAGCAGCCAAGCAGTATCGGGACTAGCGGTCACAGATACGCAGTATTTT
J: TRBJ1-5; D: TRBD1; V: TRBV7-9; length: 15; CDR3: CASSLTGDGNQPQHF; DNA: TGTGCCAGCAGCCTAACAGGGGACGGCAATCAGCCCCAGCATTTT
J: TRBJ2-1; D: -; V: TRBV20-1; length: 11; CDR3: CSGHAFVEQFF; DNA: TGCAGTGGACACGCTTTCGTCGAGCAGTTCTTC
J: TRBJ2-1; D: -; V: TRBV28; length: 20; CDR3: CASNPLYGTGQSSGKYEQFF; DNA: TGTGCCAGCAATCCATTGTATGGGACAGGGCAGTCTAGCGGGAAGTATGAGCAGTTCTTC
J: TRBJ2-7; D: -; V: TRBV19; length: 14; CDR3: CASSRAHQTYEQYF; DNA: TGTGCCAGTAGTAGGGCTCACCAGACCTACGAGCAGTACTTC
J: TRBJ2-3; D: -; V: TRBV2; length: 12; CDR3: CASSDETDTQYF; DNA: TGTGCCAGCAGTGATGAGACAGATACGCAGTATTTT
J: TRBJ2-3; D: -; V: TRBV7-8; length: 15; CDR3: CASSPRGGFTDTQYF; DNA: TGTGCCAGCAGCCCGAGGGGGGGCTTCACAGATACGCAGTATTTT
J: TRBJ2-6; D: -; V: TRBV30; length: 13; CDR3: CAWSRTGANVLTF; DNA: TGTGCCTGGAGTCGTACTGGGGCCAACGTCCTGACTTTC
J: TRBJ2-5; D: -; V: TRBV6-5; length: 14; CDR3: CASSQTEIQETQYF; DNA: TGTGCCAGCAGCCAGACAGAGATCCAAGAGACCCAGTACTTC